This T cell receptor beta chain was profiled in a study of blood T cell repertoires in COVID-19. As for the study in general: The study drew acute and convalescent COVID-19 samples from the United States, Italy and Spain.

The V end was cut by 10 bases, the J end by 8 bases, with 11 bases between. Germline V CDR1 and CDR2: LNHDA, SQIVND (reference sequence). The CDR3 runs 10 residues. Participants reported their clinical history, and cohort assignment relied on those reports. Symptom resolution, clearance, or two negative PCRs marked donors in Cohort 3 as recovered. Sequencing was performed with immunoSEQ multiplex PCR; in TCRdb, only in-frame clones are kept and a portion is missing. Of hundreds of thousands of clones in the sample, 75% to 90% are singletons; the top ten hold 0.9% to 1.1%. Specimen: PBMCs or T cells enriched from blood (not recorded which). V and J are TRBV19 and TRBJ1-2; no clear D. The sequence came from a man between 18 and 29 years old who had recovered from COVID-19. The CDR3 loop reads CATEKAGYTF. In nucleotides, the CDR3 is TGTGCCACCGAGAAAGCGGGCTACACCTTC.